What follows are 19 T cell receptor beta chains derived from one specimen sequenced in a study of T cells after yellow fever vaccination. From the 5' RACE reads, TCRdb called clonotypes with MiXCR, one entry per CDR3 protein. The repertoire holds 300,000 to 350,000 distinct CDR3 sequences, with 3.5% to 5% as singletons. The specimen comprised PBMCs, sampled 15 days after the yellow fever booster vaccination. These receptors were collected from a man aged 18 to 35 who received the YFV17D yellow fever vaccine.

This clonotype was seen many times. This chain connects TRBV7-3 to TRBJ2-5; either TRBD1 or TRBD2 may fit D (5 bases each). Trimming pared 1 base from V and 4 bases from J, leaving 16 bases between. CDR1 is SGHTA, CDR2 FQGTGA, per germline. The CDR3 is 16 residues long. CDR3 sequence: CASSLNAGASGETQYF. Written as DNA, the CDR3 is TGTGCCAGCAGCTTAAACGCCGGGGCCTCGGGAGAGACCCAGTACTTC.

The CDR3 protein is CASSLVASGGAKETQYF. The CDR3 DNA follows: TGCGCCAGCAGCTTGGTGGCTAGCGGGGGGGCAAAAGAGACCCAGTACTTC. V usage is TRBV5-1 and J usage is TRBJ2-5; TRBD2 agrees at 12 bases. The CDR3 is 17 amino acids. Germline CDR1 reads SGHRS; CDR2 reads YFSETQ. V was clipped by 0 bases and J by 3 bases; unmatched bases: 6.

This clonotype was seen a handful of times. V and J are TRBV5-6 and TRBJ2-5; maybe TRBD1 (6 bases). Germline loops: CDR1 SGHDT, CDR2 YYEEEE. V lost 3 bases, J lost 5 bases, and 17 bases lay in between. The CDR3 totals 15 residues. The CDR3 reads CASSSAVRGQETQYF. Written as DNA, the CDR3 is TGTGCCAGCAGCTCGGCGGTCAGGGGTCAGGAGACCCAGTACTTC. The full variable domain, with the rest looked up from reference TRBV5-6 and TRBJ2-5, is DAGVTQSPTHLIKTRGQQVTLRCSPKSGHDTVSWYQQALGQGPQFIFQYYEEEERQRGNFPDRFSGHQFPNYSSELNVNALLLGDSALYLCASSSAVRGQETQYFGPGTRLLVL.

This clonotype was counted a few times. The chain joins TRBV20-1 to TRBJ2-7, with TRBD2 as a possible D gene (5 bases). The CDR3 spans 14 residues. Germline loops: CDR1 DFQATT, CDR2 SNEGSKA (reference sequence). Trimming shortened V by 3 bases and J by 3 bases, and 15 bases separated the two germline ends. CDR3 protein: CSASKLGVSYEQYF. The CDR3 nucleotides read TGCAGTGCTAGTAAACTAGGAGTAAGCTACGAGCAGTACTTC.

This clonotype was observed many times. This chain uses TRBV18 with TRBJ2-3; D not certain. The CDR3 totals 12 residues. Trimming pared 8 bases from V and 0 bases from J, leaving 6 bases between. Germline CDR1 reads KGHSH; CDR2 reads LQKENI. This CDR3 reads CASSPSTDTQYF. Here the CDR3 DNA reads TGTGCCAGCAGCCCAAGCACAGATACGCAGTATTTT.

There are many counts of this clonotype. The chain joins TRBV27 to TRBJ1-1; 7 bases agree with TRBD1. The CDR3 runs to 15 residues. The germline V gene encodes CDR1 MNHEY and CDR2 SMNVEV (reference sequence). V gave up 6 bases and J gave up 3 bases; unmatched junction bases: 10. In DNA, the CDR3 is TGTGCCAGCAGCCCCTTCCAGGGGGGGGACACTGAAGCTTTCTTT. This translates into CASSPFQGGDTEAFF.

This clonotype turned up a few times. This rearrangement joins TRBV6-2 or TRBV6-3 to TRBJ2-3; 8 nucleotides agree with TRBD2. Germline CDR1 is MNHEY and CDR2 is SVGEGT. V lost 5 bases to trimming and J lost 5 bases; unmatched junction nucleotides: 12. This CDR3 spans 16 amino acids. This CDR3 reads CASSTERGPRVDTQYF. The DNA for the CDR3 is TGTGCCAGCAGTACTGAGCGGGGGCCCAGAGTAGATACGCAGTATTTT.

The CDR3 sequence is CASSDPQWGGNTIYF. The CDR3 bases are TGTGCCAGCAGCGATCCTCAGTGGGGTGGAAACACCATATATTTT. V gene TRBV5-6 combines with J gene TRBJ1-3; D gene ambiguous. The CDR3 is made up of 15 amino acids. Trimming removed 4 bases from V and 3 bases from J, with 14 bases in between. Germline-derived CDR1 and CDR2 are SGHDT and YYEEEE.

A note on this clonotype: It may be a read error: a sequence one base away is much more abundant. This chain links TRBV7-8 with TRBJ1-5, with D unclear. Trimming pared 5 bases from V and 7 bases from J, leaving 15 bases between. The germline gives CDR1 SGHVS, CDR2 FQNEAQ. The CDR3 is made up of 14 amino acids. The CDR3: CASSTPRGQQPQHF. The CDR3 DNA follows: TGTGCCAGCAGCACCCCCCGAGGCCAACAGCCCCAGCATTTT.

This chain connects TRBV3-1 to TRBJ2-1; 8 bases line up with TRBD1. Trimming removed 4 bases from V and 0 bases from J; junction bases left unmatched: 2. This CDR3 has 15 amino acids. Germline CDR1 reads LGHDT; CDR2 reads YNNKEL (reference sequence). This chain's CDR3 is CASSPGTGSYNEQFF. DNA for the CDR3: TGTGCCAGCAGCCCCGGGACAGGCTCCTACAATGAGCAGTTCTTC.

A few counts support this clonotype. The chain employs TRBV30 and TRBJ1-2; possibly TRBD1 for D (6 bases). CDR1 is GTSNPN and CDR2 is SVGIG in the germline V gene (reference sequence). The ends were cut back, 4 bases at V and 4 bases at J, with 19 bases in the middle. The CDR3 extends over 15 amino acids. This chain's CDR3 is CAWTRRGAYSYGYTF. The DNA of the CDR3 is TGTGCCTGGACCAGGAGGGGGGCCTATAGCTATGGCTACACCTTC.

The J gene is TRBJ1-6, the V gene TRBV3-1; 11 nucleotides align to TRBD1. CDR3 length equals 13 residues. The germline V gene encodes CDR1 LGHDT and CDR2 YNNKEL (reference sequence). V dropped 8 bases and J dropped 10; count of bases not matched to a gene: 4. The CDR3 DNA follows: TGTGCCAGCCAGGGACAGGGGGAATCACCCCTCCACTTT. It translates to CASQGQGESPLHF.

The CDR3, as DNA: TGTGCCAGCAGTTACTCGAGCGGGACAGGGAGCGATAATAGCAATCAGCCCCAGCATTTT. It specifies CASSYSSGTGSDNSNQPQHF. The chain employs TRBV6-2 or TRBV6-3 and TRBJ1-5; TRBD1 aligns across 9 bases. Germline V gives CDR1 MNHEY, CDR2 SVGEGT. With V trimmed by 0 bases and J by 0 bases, 12 bases remained unmatched. This CDR3 region has 20 residues.

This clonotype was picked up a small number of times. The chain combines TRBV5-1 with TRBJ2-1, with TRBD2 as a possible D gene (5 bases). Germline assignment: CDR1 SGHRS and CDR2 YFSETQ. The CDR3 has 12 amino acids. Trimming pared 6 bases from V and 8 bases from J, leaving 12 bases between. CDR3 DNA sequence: TGCGCCAGCAAAGACGAGGGCGATGAGCAGTTCTTC. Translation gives CASKDEGDEQFF. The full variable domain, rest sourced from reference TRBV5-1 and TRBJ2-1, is KAGVTQTPRYLIKTRGQQVTLSCSPISGHRSVSWYQQTPGQGLQFLFEYFSETQRNKGNFPGRFSGRQFSNSRSEMNVSTLELGDSALYLCASKDEGDEQFFGPGTRLTVL.

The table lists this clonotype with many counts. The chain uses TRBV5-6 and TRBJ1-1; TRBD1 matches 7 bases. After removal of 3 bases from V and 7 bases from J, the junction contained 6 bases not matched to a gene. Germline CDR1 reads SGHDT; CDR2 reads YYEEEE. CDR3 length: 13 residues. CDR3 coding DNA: TGTGCCAGCAGCTATGACAGGGTGGGTGAAGCTTTCTTT. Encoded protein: CASSYDRVGEAFF.

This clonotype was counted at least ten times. As DNA, the CDR3 is TGTGCCAGCAGCTTAACTGCGGGGGGCCAAGAGACCCAGTACTTC. Translating it yields CASSLTAGGQETQYF. This chain joins TRBV7-6 and TRBJ2-5, with 8 nucleotides matching TRBD2. This CDR3 has 15 amino acids. Germline V gene lookup returns CDR1 SGHVS and CDR2 FNYEAQ. Losses at the gene ends were 2 bases for V and 1 base for J; bases not matched to a gene: 3.

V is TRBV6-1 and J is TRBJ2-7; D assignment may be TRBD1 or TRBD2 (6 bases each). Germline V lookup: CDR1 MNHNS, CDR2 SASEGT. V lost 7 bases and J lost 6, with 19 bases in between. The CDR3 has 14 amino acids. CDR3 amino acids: CASTPAGHGVEQYV. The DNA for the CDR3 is TGTGCCAGCACCCCGGCGGGACACGGGGTCGAGCAGTACGTC.

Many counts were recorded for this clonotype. CDR3 DNA: TGCAGTGCAAGGAGGCCGGGACTCCTTACAGATACGCAGTATTTT. Residues: CSARRPGLLTDTQYF. The rearrangement joins TRBV20-1 to TRBJ2-3; possible D gene TRBD2, 6 bases. Germline assignment: CDR1 DFQATT and CDR2 SNEGSKA (reference sequence). The ends were cut back, 6 bases at V and 3 bases at J, with 19 bases in the middle. The CDR3 is 15 amino acids.

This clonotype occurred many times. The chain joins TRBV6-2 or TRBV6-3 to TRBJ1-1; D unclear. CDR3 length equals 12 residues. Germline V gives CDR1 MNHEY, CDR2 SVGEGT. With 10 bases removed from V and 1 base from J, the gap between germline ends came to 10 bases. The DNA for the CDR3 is TGTGCCATTCGGACGGAGAACACTGAAGCTTTCTTT. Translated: CAIRTENTEAFF.